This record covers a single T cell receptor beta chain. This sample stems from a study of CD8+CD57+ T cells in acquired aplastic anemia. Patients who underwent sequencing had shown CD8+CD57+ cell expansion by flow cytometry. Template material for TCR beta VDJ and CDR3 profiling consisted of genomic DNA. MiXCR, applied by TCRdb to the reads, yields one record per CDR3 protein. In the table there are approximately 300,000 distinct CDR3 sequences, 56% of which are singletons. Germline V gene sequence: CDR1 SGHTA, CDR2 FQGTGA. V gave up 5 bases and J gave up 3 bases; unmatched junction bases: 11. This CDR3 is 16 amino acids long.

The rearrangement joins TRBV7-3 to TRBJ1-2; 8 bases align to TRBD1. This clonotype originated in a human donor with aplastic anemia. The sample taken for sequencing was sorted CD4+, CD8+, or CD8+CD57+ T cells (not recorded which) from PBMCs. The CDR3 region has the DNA TGTGCCAGCAGCCCGACCCCCGACAGGGGTTACTATGGCTACACCTTC. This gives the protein CASSPTPDRGYYGYTF.